Following are 12 T cell receptor beta chains from one sample sequenced in a study of blood T cells in healthy people across ages. A sample-barcoded 5' primer and a J-beta primer mix were used in a second PCR of about 7 to 12 cycles. Via MiXCR, TCRdb re-called the 5' RACE reads, giving one row per CDR3 protein. Found here are around 1,000,000 distinct CDR3 sequences, roughly 24% of them singletons; the top ten hold about 0.69%. The same data also went into a second study, on T cells of mothers and their children.

The material sequenced was blood. Receptors originate from a girl aged 2 to 10 in good health.

The chain employs TRBV20-1 and TRBJ2-5; the D gene is possibly TRBD1 (5 bases). The CDR3 has 16 residues. The V end was cut by 2 bases, the J end by 5 bases, with 21 bases between. Germline CDR1 reads DFQATT; CDR2 reads SNEGSKA (reference sequence). CDR3 sequence: CSARPPWVGAVETQYF. CDR3 bases: TGCAGTGCTAGACCGCCGTGGGTTGGGGCCGTTGAGACCCAGTACTTC.

This chain joins TRBV7-2 and TRBJ1-1; the D gene is possibly TRBD1 (5 bases). The CDR3 is 16 residues long. Germline loops: CDR1 SGHTA, CDR2 FQGNSA. The V and J ends lost 3 bases and 0 bases respectively, with 14 bases between them. The CDR3 loop reads CASSFDRGLMNTEAFF. The CDR3 DNA follows: TGTGCCAGCAGCTTTGACCGGGGACTCATGAACACTGAAGCTTTCTTT. The complete variable domain, with remaining parts taken from reference TRBV7-2 and TRBJ1-1, reads GAGVSQSPSNKVTEKGKDVELRCDPISGHTALYWYRQSLGQGLEFLIYFQGNSAPDKSGLPSDRFSAERTGGSVSTLTIQRTQQEDSAVYLCASSFDRGLMNTEAFFGQGTRLTVV.

This clonotype was counted only a few times. This rearrangement joins TRBV7-9 to TRBJ2-7; D possibly corresponds to TRBD1 (6 bases). The germline V gene has CDR1 SEHNR and CDR2 FQNEAQ (reference sequence). This CDR3 has 14 amino acids. V shed 5 bases and J shed 7 bases, with 18 bases lying between them. DNA of the CDR3: TGTGCCAGCAGCGAATCCGGGACATTTGGAGAGCAGTACTTC. This codes for CASSESGTFGEQYF. The full variable domain, completed using reference TRBV7-9 and TRBJ2-7, is DTGVSQNPRHKITKRGQNVTFRCDPISEHNRLYWYRQTLGQGPEFLTYFQNEAQLEKSRLLSDRFSAERPKGSFSTLEIQRTEQGDSAMYLCASSESGTFGEQYFGPGTRLTVT.

This rearrangement joins TRBV20-1 to TRBJ1-4; D not certain. The CDR3 is made up of 14 amino acids. V was shortened by 0 bases and J by 1 base, with 6 bases between the two germline ends. The V gene's germline CDR1 is DFQATT and CDR2 SNEGSKA (reference sequence). CDR3 bases: TGCAGTGCTAGAGATCAAGGAACTAATGAAAAACTGTTTTTT. Protein product: CSARDQGTNEKLFF.

This clonotype showed up just a few times. The gene calls are TRBV2 and TRBJ2-1, with 7 nucleotides matching TRBD1. The CDR3 consists of 15 residues. The germline CDR1 and CDR2 sequences are SNHLY and FYNNEI. V was pared by 4 bases and J by 0 bases, with 3 bases of the junction left unmatched. The CDR3 DNA reads as TGTGCCAGCAGTGGGGACAGAGCCTCCTACAATGAGCAGTTCTTC. It specifies CASSGDRASYNEQFF.

This clonotype occurred a few times. This sequence joins TRBV5-1 and TRBJ2-1, with 14 nucleotides matching TRBD2. The germline V gene has CDR1 SGHRS and CDR2 YFSETQ. Trimming removed 4 bases from V and 9 bases from J; junction bases left unmatched: 9. The CDR3 is 16 amino acids. This CDR3 is CASSPSPGLAGVEQFF. The CDR3 DNA is TGCGCCAGCAGCCCATCACCGGGACTAGCGGGAGTTGAGCAGTTCTTC.

This rearrangement joins TRBV6-1 to TRBJ2-7; 9 positions match TRBD2. The CDR3 totals 15 residues. Germline loops: CDR1 MNHNS, CDR2 SASEGT. Unmatched junction bases numbered 12, after V lost 10 bases and J lost 2 bases. The CDR3 loop is CATTLKAGGTYEQYF. DNA of the CDR3: TGTGCCACCACCCTAAAAGCGGGAGGCACCTACGAGCAGTACTTC.

On this clonotype itself: The CDR3 does not close with the conserved phenylalanine or tryptophan, likely indicating a read error. V gene TRBV29-1 combines with J gene TRBJ2-1; D might be TRBD2 (5 bases). V was shortened by 5 bases and J by 11 bases, with 10 bases between the two germline ends. CDR1 SQVTM and CDR2 ANQGSEA come from the germline V gene. The CDR3 is made up of 10 amino acids. The CDR3, as DNA: TGCAGCGTTCGGGATTTTCAGCAGTTCCTC. Its protein is CSVRDFQQFL.

This chain links TRBV29-1 with TRBJ1-2; no reliable D call. Trimming took off 0 bases at V and 3 bases at J, with 11 bases between the two ends. This CDR3 comprises 14 residues. Germline V gene lookup returns CDR1 SQVTM and CDR2 ANQGSEA. This chain's CDR3 is CSVEDVRVDYGYTF. The CDR3 DNA reads TGCAGCGTTGAAGACGTTCGAGTTGACTATGGCTACACCTTC.

The rearrangement joins TRBV12-3 or TRBV12-4 to TRBJ1-1, with D possibly being TRBD1 (6 bases). This CDR3 is built from 13 residues. Trimming left V 7 bases short and J 4 bases short, with 13 bases between. Here the CDR3 DNA reads TGTGCCAGCACCAGCGAGGGGGGCACTGAAGCTTTCTTT. Translation: CASTSEGGTEAFF.

The chain employs TRBV20-1 and TRBJ1-5, with 7 nucleotides matching TRBD1. CDR1 is DFQATT and CDR2 is SNEGSKA in the germline V gene (reference sequence). V shed 7 bases and J 0 bases; nucleotides not matched to a gene: 3. The CDR3 is made up of 13 amino acids. The CDR3 protein is CSGQGDSNQPQHF. The CDR3 DNA reads as TGCAGTGGACAGGGTGATAGCAATCAGCCCCAGCATTTT.

This clonotype came up many times. The rearrangement uses TRBV9 and TRBJ1-4; D may be TRBD1 (5 bases). There are 16 residues in the CDR3. The germline V gene encodes CDR1 SGDLS and CDR2 YYNGEE. V was shortened by 3 bases and J by 2 bases, with 14 bases between the two germline ends. CDR3 coding DNA: TGTGCCAGCAGCGGTCCATTGACAGCTACTAATGAAAAACTGTTTTTT. Amino acids: CASSGPLTATNEKLFF.